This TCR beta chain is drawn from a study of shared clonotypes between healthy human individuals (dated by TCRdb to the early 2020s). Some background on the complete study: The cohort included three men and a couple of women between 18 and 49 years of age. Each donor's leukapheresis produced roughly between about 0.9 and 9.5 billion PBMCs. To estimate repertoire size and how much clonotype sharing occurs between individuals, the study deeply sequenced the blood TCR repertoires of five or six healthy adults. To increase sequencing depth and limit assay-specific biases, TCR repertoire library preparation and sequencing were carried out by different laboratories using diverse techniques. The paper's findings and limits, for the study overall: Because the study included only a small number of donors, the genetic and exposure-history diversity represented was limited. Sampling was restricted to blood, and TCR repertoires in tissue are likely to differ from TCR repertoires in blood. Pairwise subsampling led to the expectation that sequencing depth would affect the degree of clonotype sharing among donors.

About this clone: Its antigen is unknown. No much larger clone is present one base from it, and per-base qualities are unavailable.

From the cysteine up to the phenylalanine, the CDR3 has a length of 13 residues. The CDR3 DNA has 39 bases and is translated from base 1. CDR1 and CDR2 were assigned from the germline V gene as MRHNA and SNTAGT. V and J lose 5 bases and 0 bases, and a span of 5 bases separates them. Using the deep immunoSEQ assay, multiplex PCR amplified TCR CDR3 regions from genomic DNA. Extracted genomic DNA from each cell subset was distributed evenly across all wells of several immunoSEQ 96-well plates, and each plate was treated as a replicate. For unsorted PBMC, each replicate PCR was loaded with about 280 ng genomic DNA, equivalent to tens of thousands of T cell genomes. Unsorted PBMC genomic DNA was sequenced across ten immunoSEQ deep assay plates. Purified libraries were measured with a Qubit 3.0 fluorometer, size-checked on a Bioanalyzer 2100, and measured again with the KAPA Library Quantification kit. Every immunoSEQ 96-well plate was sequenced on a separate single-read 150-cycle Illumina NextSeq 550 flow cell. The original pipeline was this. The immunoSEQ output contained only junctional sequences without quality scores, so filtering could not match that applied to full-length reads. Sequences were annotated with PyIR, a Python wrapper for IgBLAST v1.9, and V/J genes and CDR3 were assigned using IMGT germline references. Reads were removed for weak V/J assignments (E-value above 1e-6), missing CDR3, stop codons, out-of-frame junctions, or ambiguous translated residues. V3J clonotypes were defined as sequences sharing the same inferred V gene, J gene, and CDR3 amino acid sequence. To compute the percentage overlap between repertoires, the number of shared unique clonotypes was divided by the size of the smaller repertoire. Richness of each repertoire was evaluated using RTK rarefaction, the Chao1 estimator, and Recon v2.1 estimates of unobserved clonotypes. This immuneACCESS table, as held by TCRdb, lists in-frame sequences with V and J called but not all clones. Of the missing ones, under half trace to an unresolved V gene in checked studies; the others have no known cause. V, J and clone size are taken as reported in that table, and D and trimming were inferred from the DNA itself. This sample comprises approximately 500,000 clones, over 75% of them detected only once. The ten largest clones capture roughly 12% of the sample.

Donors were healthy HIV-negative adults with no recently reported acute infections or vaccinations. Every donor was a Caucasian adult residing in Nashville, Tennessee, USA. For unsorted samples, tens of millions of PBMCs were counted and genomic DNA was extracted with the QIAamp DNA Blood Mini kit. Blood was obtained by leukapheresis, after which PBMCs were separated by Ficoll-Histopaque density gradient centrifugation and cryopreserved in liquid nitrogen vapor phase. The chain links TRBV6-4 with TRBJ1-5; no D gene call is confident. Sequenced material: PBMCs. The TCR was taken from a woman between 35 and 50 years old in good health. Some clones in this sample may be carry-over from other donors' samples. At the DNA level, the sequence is TGTGCCAGCAGTATCAGTAGCAATCAGCCCCAGCATTTT. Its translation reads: CASSISSNQPQHF.